This entry concerns a single TCR beta chain. The antigen is not known. This CDR3 contains 16 residues. Unmatched junction bases numbered 6, after V lost 1 base and J lost 0 bases. Germline-derived CDR1 and CDR2 are SGHRS and YFSETQ. This sample is part of a study of post-analysis software for immune sequencing data. Points from the study as a whole: Compared with controls, patients had more of about 5 TRBV segments, including TRBV5-6, TRBV5-1 and TRBV20-1.

Researchers reported that TCR beta cDNA libraries carried unique molecular identifiers. TCRdb analysed the PCR reads with MiXCR anew, one entry per CDR3 protein. The table has 750,000 to 900,000 distinct CDR3 sequences, 40% to 55% seen once. Input material: blood. V and J are TRBV5-1 and TRBJ1-1; 7 bases agree with TRBD1. The clonotype was recovered from a girl between 10 and 17 years old with multiple sclerosis. The chain's CDR3 is CASSLQSGTVNTEAFF. CDR3 coding DNA: TGCGCCAGCAGCTTGCAATCCGGGACAGTGAACACTGAAGCTTTCTTT.